This is a list of T cell receptor beta chains from one sample in a study of technical replicates of blood from a handful of donors. Assay used: immunoSEQ multiplex PCR; TCRdb lists only in-frame clones, some missing. The table has 50,000 to 70,000 clones, 93% seen once. Sequenced input: PBMCs. The receptor set was obtained from a human donor in good health. Some clones in this sample may be carry-over from other donors' samples. Each CDR3 is given with its conserved first and last residue.

>TRBV7-9|TRBJ2-5
CASSYLAGQETQYF
>TRBV7-2|TRBJ2-3
CASSRVFTDTQYF
>TRBV6-1|TRBJ2-7
CASSEALGTGSYEQYF
>TRBV2|TRBJ2-7
CASDAEDSYEQYF
>TRBV7-3|TRBJ2-2
CASSLLGGTGELFF
>TRBV15|TRBJ2-2
CATRGAGVITGELFF
>TRBV7-9|TRBJ2-5
CASSTLGQQETQYF
>TRBV2|TRBJ2-3
CASKVERISTDTQYF
>TRBV5-1|TRBJ2-7
CASSSGLAGDFEQYF
>TRBV23-1|TRBJ2-3
CASSQSKRGITDTQYF
>TRBV2|TRBJ2-1
CASTRLGGLAGVNEQFF
>TRBV10-3|TRBJ1-1
CAITEGNTEAFF
>TRBV27|TRBJ2-5
CASKSGGVETQYF
>TRBV28|TRBJ2-7
CASSRLAETYEQYF
>TRBV7-6|TRBJ2-2
CASSLAVAGVTGELFF
>TRBV18|TRBJ2-2
CASSPGIDTGELFF
>TRBV14|TRBJ1-5
CASSQGGVNQPQHF
>TRBV7-2|TRBJ2-6
CASSIKTGGGGANVLTF
>TRBV9|TRBJ2-1
CASSLQGAVYNEQFF
>TRBV7-8|TRBJ2-7
CASSLDRQVLYYEQYF
>TRBV27|TRBJ1-4
CASSPGYGLEKLFF
>TRBV15|TRBJ1-6
CATSDRDNSPLHF
>TRBV5-6|TRBJ2-6
CASSLISVEARSLGALTF
>TRBV5-1|TRBJ1-1
CASGDKNTEAFF
>TRBV7-9|TRBJ1-2
CASSEGQTYGYTF
>TRBV4-1|TRBJ2-7
CASSQEYTGPTYEQYF
>TRBV12-1|TRBJ1-1
CASRGRVGEAFF
>TRBV30|TRBJ1-2
CAGQRQITYGYTF
>TRBV5-6|TRBJ2-3
CASSLEREDTQYF
>TRBV12-5|TRBJ2-5
CASGLVRASGQETQYF
>TRBV6-5|TRBJ1-2
CASSYSWEQGQKGYTF
>TRBV2|TRBJ1-1
CASMRIMTMYVPEAFF
>TRBV25-1|TRBJ2-3
CASSEYGGQGADTQYF
>TRBV4-2|TRBJ1-4
CASSLQTGNEKLFF
>TRBV11-2|TRBJ1-2
CASSLDWGEGYTF
>TRBV13|TRBJ1-2
CASSSRTANYGYTF
>TRBV5-4|TRBJ1-6
CASSWVGGSPLHF
>TRBV4-1|TRBJ2-5
CASSPSAGLAGETQYF
>TRBV7-3|TRBJ2-3
CASSSQRGSTDTQYF
>TRBV2|TRBJ2-7
CASRDTSVSYEQYF
>TRBV10-1|TRBJ1-1
CASRTGFCRVDTEAFF
>TRBV9|TRBJ1-2
CASSTRGADRLNYGYTF
>TRBV4-2|TRBJ2-1
CASSQDWRGGLEQFF
>TRBV19|TRBJ1-2
CASSIQRQAVYGYTF
>TRBV5-1|TRBJ1-1
CASSLGGSMHTEAFF
>TRBV27|TRBJ2-2
CASSSRVNTGELFF
>TRBV7-2|TRBJ2-7
CASSLIAVVSYEQYF
>TRBV7-9|TRBJ1-5
CASSLGRDRGSNQPQHF